Presented here are 5 T cell receptor beta chains from one specimen sequenced in a study of T cells and copy number aberrations in small-cell lung cancer. TCRdb keeps only in-frame clones here, not all; method: immunoSEQ multiplex PCR. The repertoire consists of a few hundred clones, with around 88% occurring once and the leading ten covering approximately 3.5%. The sample was tumor tissue. Receptors were obtained from a man in his 60s with small cell lung cancer.

This rearrangement joins TRBV25-1 to TRBJ2-5; D call uncertain. Germline CDR1 and CDR2: MGHDK and SYGVNS. The V end lost 1 base, the J end lost 5 bases, and 11 bases lay between the germline ends. The CDR3 totals 14 residues. CDR3 coding DNA: TGTGCCAGCAGTGAATTAGGACCCTCGGAGACCCAGTACTTC. It specifies CASSELGPSETQYF.

The chain has TRBV12-5 and TRBJ1-2, with 7 nucleotides matching TRBD1. CDR1 and CDR2 (germline): LGHNT, FRNRAP. The junction had 15 bases not matched to a gene; V was cut back by 5 bases and J by 9 bases. The CDR3 is made up of 15 amino acids. Written as DNA, the CDR3 is TGTGCTAGTGGTCCTTCAACAGGGGCGTTTAATCGCTACACCTTC. It yields the protein CASGPSTGAFNRYTF.

This chain links TRBV2 with TRBJ2-7; D could derive from TRBD1 or TRBD2 (5 bases each). V lost 6 bases and J 2 bases, leaving 14 bases between the germline ends. This CDR3 has 14 amino acids. Germline lookup yields CDR1 SNHLY and CDR2 FYNNEI. CDR3 sequence reads: CASSPGRGAYEQYF. Written as DNA, the CDR3 is TGTGCCAGCAGCCCTGGGAGAGGGGCCTACGAGCAGTACTTC.

The chain combines TRBV19 with TRBJ2-2; D not certain. The CDR3 sequence is 13 residues long. V lost 3 bases and J lost 6, with 8 bases in between. CDR1 is LNHDA and CDR2 is SQIVND in the germline V gene (reference sequence). The chain's CDR3 is CASSIGSAGELFF. The CDR3 nucleotides read TGTGCCAGTAGTATCGGGTCAGCCGGGGAGCTGTTTTTT.

This chain links TRBV5-1 with TRBJ2-2; TRBD1 aligns across 10 bases. From germline, CDR1 is SGHRS and CDR2 YFSETQ. J lost 0 bases, V lost 3 bases, and 2 bases had no gene match. The CDR3 is 16 amino acids. The CDR3 here is CASSWTGGTNTGELFF. The CDR3 DNA follows: TGCGCCAGCAGCTGGACAGGGGGTACGAACACCGGGGAGCTGTTTTTT.